The clone carrying this TCR beta chain was counted at least ten times. The data were taken from a study of T cells in Graves' hyperthyroidism and ophthalmopathy. Study-wide background: Once the initial diagnosis was made, peripheral blood was obtained before any treatment.

Diagnostic decisions used clinical symptoms, serum thyroxine and TRAb, thyroid ultrasound and orbital computed tomography. Researchers took RNA transcripts and amplified the TCR beta CDR3 regions from them. A set of HTBI primers served as the primers for a first-round RT-PCR of the TCR CDR3. TCRdb re-derived calls from the multiplex PCR reads in MiXCR, one entry per CDR3 protein. The table lists roughly 300,000 distinct CDR3 sequences, around 23% of them singletons, with less than 65% in the top ten. The receptor's source is a woman aged 50 to 65 with Graves' hyperthyroidism. Input material: blood.

The CDR3 region has the DNA TGTGCCAGCAGCTCCAACCGGGACAGAAGCAATCAGCCCCAGCATTTT. Amino acids: CASSSNRDRSNQPQHF. The chain is built from TRBV7-8 and TRBJ1-5, with 7 positions matching TRBD1. This CDR3 is 16 amino acids long. V dropped 4 bases and J dropped 1; count of bases not matched to a gene: 7. In germline, CDR1 is SGHVS, CDR2 FQNEAQ.